This T cell receptor beta chain was identified during a study of shared clonotypes between healthy human individuals. For the study at large: Each donor had three CD4 naive, three CD4 memory, two CD8 naive and one CD8 memory plate. Findings of the study overall: Naive CD4 clonotypes were shared across a handful of donors at around 5%.

Replicate PCRs from sorted subsets contained approximately 200 ng DNA, which is 29,000 or so T cell genomes. The method was immunoSEQ multiplex PCR; TCRdb's version includes in-frame clones alone and lacks a portion of them. The profile shows millions of clones, 93% of them singletons. A single count supports this clone. What it recognizes is unknown. Terminally differentiated effector memory CD45RA+ cells were excluded from the naive CD8 cells, which were CD45RO-negative and positively selected for CCR7. The CDR3 has 13 amino acids. Trimming took 3 bases from V and 3 from J, leaving 11 bases between them. Germline V gene sequence: CDR1 SQVTM, CDR2 ANQGSEA.

The clonotype originates from a young man in good health. Some clones in this sample may be carry-over from other donors' samples. Material for sequencing was naive CD8+ T cells from PBMCs. The rearrangement joins TRBV29-1 to TRBJ2-5, with D unclear. The CDR3 protein is CSVDAVHEETQYF. DNA for the CDR3: TGCAGCGTTGATGCGGTCCATGAAGAGACCCAGTACTTC.